The TCR beta chain under discussion was sequenced for a study of human T cells and chemical hapten exposure. Turning to the study itself: Alopecia universalis, totalis or areata was present in patients who were mostly female.

V lost 0 bases and J lost 0, with 3 bases in between. CDR1 is LNHNV, CDR2 YYDKDF, per germline (reference sequence). The CDR3 sequence is 15 residues long. Each cDNA molecule in the library carried unique molecular identifiers. The authors' processing: From about 20,000 to 690,000 TCRs were found per sample, with a median of roughly 89,000. TCRdb reprocessed the RACE reads via MiXCR and lists one record per CDR3 protein. Here the V and J calls rest on TCRdb's processing, not on the authors' analysis. Here the sample spans approximately 97,000 distinct CDR3 sequences, about 28% being singletons. Time point in this sample: patch test 3, about 24 weeks after DPC sensitization. Described treatment: therapeutic diphenylcyclopropenone sensitization with weekly scalp DPC. In its sample, this clonotype was seen a few times.

The rearrangement links TRBV15 to TRBJ1-6, with unresolved D. The sample in question was whole blood, obtained in connection with sensitization to the hapten diphenylcyclopropenone (DPC). The sequence was collected from a man aged 40-50 years with alopecia areata. Some clones in this sample may be carry-over from other donors' samples. This CDR3 reads CATSRDRSYNSPLHF. In DNA, the CDR3 is TGTGCCACCAGCAGAGATCGCTCCTATAATTCACCCCTCCACTTT.